Presented here are 3 T cell receptor beta chains from one specimen sequenced in a study of cytomegalovirus exposure and HLA in healthy donors. Vbeta (60) and Jbeta (13) primers were used in the PCR. Some clones are missing from TCRdb's copy, which holds only in-frame ones; the method was immunoSEQ multiplex PCR. The top ten hold 1.4% of the sample, which has roughly 98,000 clones, roughly 77% seen once. Input material: PBMCs. The receptor source for this set is a man in his forties in good health and CMV-seronegative.

This clone has just a few counts. This rearrangement joins TRBV5-1 to TRBJ2-7; 9 bases map to TRBD1. Looked up from germline, CDR1 is SGHRS and CDR2 is YFSETQ. Germline trimming cut 3 bases from V and 0 bases from J; bases unmatched to any gene: 4. This CDR3 has 15 residues. The DNA for the CDR3 is TGCGCCAGCAGCTACAGGGGGCTGACCTCCTACGAGCAGTACTTC. This codes for CASSYRGLTSYEQYF.

V and J are TRBV28 and TRBJ2-1, with TRBD2 identical over 11 bases. Looked up from germline, CDR1 is MDHEN and CDR2 is SYDVKM. This CDR3 is 18 amino acids long. Unmatched junction bases numbered 9, after V lost 5 bases and J lost 0 bases. The CDR3 spells CASSEASGGTSSYNEQFF. The CDR3 DNA follows: TGTGCCAGCAGTGAGGCTAGCGGGGGGACTAGCTCCTACAATGAGCAGTTCTTC.

Here the CDR3 DNA reads TGTGCCAGCTCACCAGGTTCACTTAGAAACACCGGGGAGCTGTTTTTT. Amino acids: CASSPGSLRNTGELFF. J is TRBJ2-2 and V is TRBV18; D is ambiguous. The germline V gene has CDR1 KGHSH and CDR2 LQKENI. Deletions cut 2 bases from V and 2 bases from J, with 12 bases between. The length of the CDR3 is 16 residues.